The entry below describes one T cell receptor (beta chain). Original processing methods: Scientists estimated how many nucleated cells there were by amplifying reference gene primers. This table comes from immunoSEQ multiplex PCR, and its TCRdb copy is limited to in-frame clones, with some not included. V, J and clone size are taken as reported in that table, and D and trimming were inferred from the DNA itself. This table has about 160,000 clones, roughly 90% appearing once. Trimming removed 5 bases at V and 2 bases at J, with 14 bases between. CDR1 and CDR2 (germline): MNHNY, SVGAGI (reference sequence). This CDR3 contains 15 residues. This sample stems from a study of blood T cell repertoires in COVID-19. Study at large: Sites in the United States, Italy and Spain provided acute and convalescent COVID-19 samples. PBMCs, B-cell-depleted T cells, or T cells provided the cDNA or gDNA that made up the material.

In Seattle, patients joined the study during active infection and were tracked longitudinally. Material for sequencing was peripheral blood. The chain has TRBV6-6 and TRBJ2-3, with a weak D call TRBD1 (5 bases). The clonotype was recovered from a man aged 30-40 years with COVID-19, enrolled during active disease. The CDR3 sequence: CASSVTAPYTDTQYF. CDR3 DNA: TGTGCCAGCAGTGTGACAGCGCCTTACACAGATACGCAGTATTTT.